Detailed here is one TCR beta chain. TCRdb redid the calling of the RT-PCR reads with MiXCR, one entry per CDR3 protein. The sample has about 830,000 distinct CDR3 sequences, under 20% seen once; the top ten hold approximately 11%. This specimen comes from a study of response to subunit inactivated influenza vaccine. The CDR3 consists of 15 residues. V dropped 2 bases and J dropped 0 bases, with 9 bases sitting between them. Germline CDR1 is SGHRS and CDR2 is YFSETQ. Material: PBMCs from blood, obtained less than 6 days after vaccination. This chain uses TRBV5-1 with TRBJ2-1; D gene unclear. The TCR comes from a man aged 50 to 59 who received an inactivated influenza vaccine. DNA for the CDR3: TGCGCCAGCAGCTTCGGCGGCGACTCCTACAATGAGCAGTTCTTC. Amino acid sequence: CASSFGGDSYNEQFF.